Following are 22 T cell receptor beta chains from one sample sequenced in a study of control samples from healthy donors and cancer patients (dated by TCRdb to 2020 to 2021). The library relied on the immunoSEQ multiplex PCR assay. This immuneACCESS table, as held by TCRdb, lists in-frame sequences with V and J called but not all clones. Of the missing ones, under half trace to an unresolved V gene in checked studies; the others have no known cause. Present in this sample are around 200,000 clones, over 90% of which were seen just once. The biggest ten clones account for approximately 1.6% of the sample. The sample comprised blood. These receptors were obtained from a man over 45 in good health.

J is TRBJ1-1 and V is TRBV7-2; D remains unclear. Germline V gene lookup returns CDR1 SGHTA and CDR2 FQGNSA. This CDR3 is built from 13 residues. With 0 bases removed from V and 7 bases from J, the gap between germline ends came to 9 bases. CDR3 residues: CASSLASKREAFF. DNA for the CDR3: TGTGCCAGCAGCTTAGCAAGTAAACGTGAAGCTTTCTTT.

This chain connects TRBV4-2 to TRBJ1-1; tentative D call: TRBD1 (5 bases). The CDR3 runs to 15 residues. Germline V gene data show CDR1 as LGHNA and CDR2 as YNFKEQ. Trimming stripped 6 bases from V and 3 bases from J, with 17 bases between. DNA of the CDR3: TGTGCCAGCAGTAGAAGAGGGACGAGGGACACTGAAGCTTTCTTT. This translates into CASSRRGTRDTEAFF.

The chain uses TRBV3-1 (or the pseudogene TRBV3-2) and TRBJ1-5, with D tentatively TRBD1 (5 bases). The CDR3 contains 15 residues. Germline V CDR1 and CDR2: LGHDT, YNNKEL (reference sequence). Trimming left V 4 bases short and J 4 bases short, with 14 bases between. The CDR3 protein is CASSPGRQPNQPQHF. Written as DNA, the CDR3 is TGTGCCAGCAGCCCCGGCCGACAGCCAAATCAGCCCCAGCATTTT.

This chain connects TRBV10-3 to TRBJ1-6, with D uncertain. The V gene's germline CDR1 is ENHRY and CDR2 SYGVKD. Trimming stripped 6 bases from V and 6 bases from J, with 24 bases between. This CDR3 is built from 18 residues. DNA of the CDR3: TGTGCCATCAGCCAGACCTTGGGCCGCACAACGCTTAATTCACCCCTCCACTTT. Protein product: CAISQTLGRTTLNSPLHF.

This chain links TRBV7-2 with TRBJ2-2; D is uncertain. The CDR3 consists of 13 residues. The ends were cut back, 5 bases at V and 7 bases at J, with 11 bases in the middle. Germline loops: CDR1 SGHTA, CDR2 FQGNSA. DNA of the CDR3: TGTGCCAGCAGCCCCTTCCGGGTCGGGGAGCTGTTTTTT. This codes for CASSPFRVGELFF.

The chain links TRBV15 to TRBJ1-5; D is unresolved. Germline CDR1 and CDR2: LNHNV and YYDKDF (reference sequence). The ends were cut back, 0 bases at V and 2 bases at J, with 5 bases in the middle. This CDR3 region has 14 residues. CDR3 protein: CATSRDTRNQPQHF. The CDR3 nucleotides read TGTGCCACCAGCAGAGATACACGCAATCAGCCCCAGCATTTT.

This chain uses TRBV3-1 (or the pseudogene TRBV3-2) with TRBJ1-1; D uncertain. The V end lost 3 bases, the J end lost 7 bases, and 15 bases lay between the germline ends. Germline V CDR1 and CDR2: LGHDT, YNNKEL (reference sequence). This CDR3 comprises 14 residues. In DNA form, the CDR3 reads TGTGCCAGCAGCCAGTTAGGGCACGGTGGTGAAGCTTTCTTT. This codes for CASSQLGHGGEAFF.

This clone was detected only a few times. The V and J genes are TRBV6-2 or TRBV6-3 and TRBJ1-3; perhaps TRBD1 as D (5 bases). The CDR3 runs to 16 residues. V lost 4 bases to trimming and J lost 0 bases, with 13 bases between them. Germline V gives CDR1 MNHEY, CDR2 SVGEGT. CDR3 in amino acids: CASSSLRGFSGNTIYF. CDR3 nucleotide sequence: TGTGCCAGCAGTTCCCTACGGGGCTTCTCTGGAAACACCATATATTTT.

CDR3 sequence (DNA): TGTGCCAGCACCTCTGACAGGGGAGGAGCAGATACGCAGTATTTT. It translates to CASTSDRGGADTQYF. This chain joins TRBV3-1 (or the pseudogene TRBV3-2) and TRBJ2-3; 8 bases match TRBD1. V shed 7 bases and J 4 bases; nucleotides not matched to a gene: 10. Germline V gene sequence: CDR1 LGHDT, CDR2 YNNKEL (reference sequence). The CDR3 sequence is 15 residues long.

The J gene is TRBJ2-2, the V gene TRBV6-5, with a possible D match to TRBD1 (5 bases). Trimming left V 6 bases short and J 5 bases short, with 10 bases between. From germline, CDR1 is MNHEY and CDR2 SVGAGI. The CDR3 totals 13 residues. The CDR3 is CASRGRTTGELFF. The CDR3 nucleotides are TGTGCCAGCAGGGGCAGGACAACCGGGGAGCTGTTTTTT.

The rearrangement uses TRBV11-2 and TRBJ1-2; D not resolved. Germline V lookup: CDR1 SGHAT, CDR2 FQNNGV. The CDR3 extends over 14 amino acids. Trimming shortened V by 4 bases and J by 2 bases, and 11 bases separated the two germline ends. CDR3 nucleotide sequence: TGTGCCAGCAGCTCCCCCGCGGGCAACTATGGCTACACCTTC. Protein product: CASSSPAGNYGYTF.

J is TRBJ2-2 and V is TRBV19; the match to TRBD1 covers 9 bases. The CDR3 is 15 amino acids. Germline V gene sequence: CDR1 LNHDA, CDR2 SQIVND (reference sequence). The V gene end was trimmed by 5 bases and the J gene end by 0 bases; junction bases not matched to a gene: 1. The CDR3 here is CASSRDRANTGELFF. CDR3 nucleotides: TGTGCCAGTAGTCGGGACAGGGCGAACACCGGGGAGCTGTTTTTT.

The CDR3 reads CASSHPTTNEKLFF. CDR3 bases: TGTGCCAGCAGCCACCCAACAACTAATGAAAAACTGTTTTTT. The chain has TRBV7-2 and TRBJ1-4; the D is unclear. The CDR3 sequence is 14 residues long. Trimming removed 5 bases from V and 0 bases from J, with 7 bases in between. The germline V gene encodes CDR1 SGHTA and CDR2 FQGNSA.

CDR3 sequence: CASSYLGGPNYGYTF. In nucleotides, the CDR3 is TGTGCCAGCAGTTACCTGGGGGGCCCCAACTATGGCTACACCTTC. The chain employs TRBV6-5 and TRBJ1-2; D may be TRBD1 (6 bases). Germline V gene lookup returns CDR1 MNHEY and CDR2 SVGAGI. V was pared by 2 bases and J by 2 bases, with 12 bases between. The length of the CDR3 is 15 residues.

The sample holds a few counts of this clone. The rearrangement uses TRBV24-1 and TRBJ1-5; D is ambiguous. V lost 4 bases and J 1 base, leaving 13 bases between the germline ends. Germline loops: CDR1 KGHDR, CDR2 SFDVKD. CDR3 length: 16 amino acids. CDR3: CATSDPSGSSNQPQHF. CDR3 DNA sequence: TGTGCCACCAGTGACCCCTCGGGATCGAGCAATCAGCCCCAGCATTTT.

The rearrangement uses TRBV27 and TRBJ2-5; tentative D call: TRBD2 (6 bases). V dropped 0 bases and J dropped 2 bases, with 13 bases sitting between them. CDR1 is MNHEY and CDR2 is SMNVEV in the germline V gene (reference sequence). The CDR3 is 16 residues long. The CDR3: CASSLSGGSGQETQYF. CDR3 nucleotides: TGTGCCAGCAGTTTATCAGGAGGGTCGGGGCAAGAGACCCAGTACTTC.

The V call is TRBV5-1, the J call TRBJ2-7; D perhaps matches TRBD1 (6 bases). The V gene lost 0 bases and the J gene lost 1 base, with 17 bases spanning the gap. CDR1 SGHRS and CDR2 YFSETQ come from the germline V gene. The CDR3 consists of 17 residues. The CDR3 coding sequence is TGCGCCAGCAGCTTGGCCAAGGACAGAGAAAAGTCCTACGAGCAGTACTTC. Amino acids: CASSLAKDREKSYEQYF.

V is TRBV9 and J is TRBJ2-3; 7 bases line up with TRBD2. V dropped 3 bases and J dropped 0; count of bases not matched to a gene: 7. Germline assignment: CDR1 SGDLS and CDR2 YYNGEE. The CDR3 runs 16 residues. This CDR3 is CASSERTGRSTDTQYF. The DNA for the CDR3 is TGTGCCAGCAGCGAGCGGACCGGGAGGAGCACAGATACGCAGTATTTT.

CDR3 residues: CASSYRTGELFF. The CDR3 DNA sequence: TGTGCCAGCAGTTACCGGACCGGGGAGCTGTTTTTT. The rearrangement joins TRBV6-2 or TRBV6-3 to TRBJ2-2; the D is unclear. The CDR3 spans 12 residues. Trimming left V 2 bases short and J 5 bases short, with 3 bases between. Germline V CDR1 and CDR2: MNHEY, SVGEGT.

The V and J genes are TRBV5-5 and TRBJ1-5, with D hard to call. Looked up from germline, CDR1 is SGHKS and CDR2 is YYEKEE (reference sequence). The V and J ends lost 4 bases and 5 bases respectively, with 10 bases between them. The CDR3 sequence is 13 residues long. CDR3 nucleotide sequence: TGTGCCAGCAGCATTGATGTGTATCAGCCCCAGCATTTT. Its translation: CASSIDVYQPQHF.

The chain is built from TRBV28 and TRBJ2-7; D may be TRBD1 or TRBD2 (5 bases each). The length of the CDR3 is 15 residues. Germline CDR1 and CDR2: MDHEN and SYDVKM. V was clipped by 4 bases and J by 0 bases, with 13 bases between them. CDR3 DNA: TGTGCCAGCAGTTATCCGGGACGAAGCTCCTACGAGCAGTACTTC. Its protein is CASSYPGRSSYEQYF.

The chain uses TRBV4-2 and TRBJ1-2, with a possible D match to TRBD1 (6 bases). Trimming removed 0 bases from V and 8 bases from J, with 16 bases in between. The CDR3 totals 15 residues. Germline V gives CDR1 LGHNA, CDR2 YNFKEQ. The CDR3 reads CASSQDSGGRRGYTF. The DNA of the CDR3 is TGTGCCAGCAGCCAAGATAGCGGGGGGCGGCGGGGCTACACCTTC.